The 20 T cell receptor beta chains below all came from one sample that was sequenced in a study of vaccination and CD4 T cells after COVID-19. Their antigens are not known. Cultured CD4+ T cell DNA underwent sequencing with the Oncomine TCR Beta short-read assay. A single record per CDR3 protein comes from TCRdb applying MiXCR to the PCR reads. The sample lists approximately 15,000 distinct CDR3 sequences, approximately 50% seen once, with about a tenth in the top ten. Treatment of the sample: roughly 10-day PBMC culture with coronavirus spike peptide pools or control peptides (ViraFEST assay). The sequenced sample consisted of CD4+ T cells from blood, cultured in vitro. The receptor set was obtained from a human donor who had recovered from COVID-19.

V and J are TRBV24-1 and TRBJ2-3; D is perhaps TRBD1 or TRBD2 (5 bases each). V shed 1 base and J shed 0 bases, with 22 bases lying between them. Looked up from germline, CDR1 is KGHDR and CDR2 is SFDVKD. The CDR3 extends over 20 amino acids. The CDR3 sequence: CATSDFWDGRPGISTDTQYF. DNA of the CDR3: TGTGCCACCAGTGATTTTTGGGACGGCCGCCCAGGAATTAGCACAGATACGCAGTATTTT.

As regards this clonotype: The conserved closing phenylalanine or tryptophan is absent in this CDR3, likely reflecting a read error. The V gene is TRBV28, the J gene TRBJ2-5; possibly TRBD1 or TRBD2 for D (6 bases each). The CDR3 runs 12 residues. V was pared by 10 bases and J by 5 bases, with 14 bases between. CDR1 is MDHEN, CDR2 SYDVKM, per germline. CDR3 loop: CATLGGPETQYI. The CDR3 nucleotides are TGTGCCACCCTTGGGGGGCCCGAGACCCAGTACATC.

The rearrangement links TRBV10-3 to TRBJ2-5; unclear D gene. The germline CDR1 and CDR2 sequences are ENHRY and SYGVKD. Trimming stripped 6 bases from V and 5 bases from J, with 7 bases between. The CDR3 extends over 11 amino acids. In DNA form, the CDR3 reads TGTGCCATCAGGGGATGGGAGACCCAGTACTTC. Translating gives CAIRGWETQYF.

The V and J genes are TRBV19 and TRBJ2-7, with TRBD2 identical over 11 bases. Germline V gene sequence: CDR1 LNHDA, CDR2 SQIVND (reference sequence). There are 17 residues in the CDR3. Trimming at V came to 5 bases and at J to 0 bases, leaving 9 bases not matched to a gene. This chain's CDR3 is CASSQASGRPSSYEQYF. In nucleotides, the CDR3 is TGTGCCAGTAGTCAGGCTAGCGGGAGGCCGAGCTCCTACGAGCAGTACTTC.

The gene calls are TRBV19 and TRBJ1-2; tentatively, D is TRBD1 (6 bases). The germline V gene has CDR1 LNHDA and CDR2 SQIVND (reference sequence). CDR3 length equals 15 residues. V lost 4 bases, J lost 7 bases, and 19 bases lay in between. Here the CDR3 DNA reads TGTGCCAGTAGTAAAATTTCTCAAGGGACATCTGGCTACACCTTC. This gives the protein CASSKISQGTSGYTF.

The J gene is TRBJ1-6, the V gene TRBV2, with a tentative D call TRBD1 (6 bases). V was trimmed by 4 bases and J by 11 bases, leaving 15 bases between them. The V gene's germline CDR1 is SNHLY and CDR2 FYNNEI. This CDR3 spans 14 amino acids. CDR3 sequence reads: CASSVQGGAAPLHF. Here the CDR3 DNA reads TGTGCCAGCAGTGTTCAAGGGGGTGCTGCACCCCTCCACTTT.

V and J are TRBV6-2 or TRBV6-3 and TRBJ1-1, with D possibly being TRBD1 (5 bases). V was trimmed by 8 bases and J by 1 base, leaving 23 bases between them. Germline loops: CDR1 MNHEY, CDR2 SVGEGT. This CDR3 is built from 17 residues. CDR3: CASRTYPLGGENTEAFF. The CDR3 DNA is TGTGCCAGCCGGACCTACCCCCTCGGGGGGGAGAACACTGAAGCTTTCTTT.

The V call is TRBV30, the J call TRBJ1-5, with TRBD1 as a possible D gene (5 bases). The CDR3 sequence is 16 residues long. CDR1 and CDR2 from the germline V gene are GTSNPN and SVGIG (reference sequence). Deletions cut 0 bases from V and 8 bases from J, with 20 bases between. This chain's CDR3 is CAWSVIRTGPVKPQHF. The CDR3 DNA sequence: TGTGCCTGGAGTGTTATAAGAACAGGCCCTGTGAAGCCCCAGCATTTT.

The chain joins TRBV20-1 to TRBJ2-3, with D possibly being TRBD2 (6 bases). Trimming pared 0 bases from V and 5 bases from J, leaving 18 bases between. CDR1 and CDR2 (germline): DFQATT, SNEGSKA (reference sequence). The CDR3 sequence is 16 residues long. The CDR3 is CSARDEAGTKEDTQYF. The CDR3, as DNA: TGCAGTGCTAGAGATGAGGCGGGGACGAAAGAAGATACGCAGTATTTT.

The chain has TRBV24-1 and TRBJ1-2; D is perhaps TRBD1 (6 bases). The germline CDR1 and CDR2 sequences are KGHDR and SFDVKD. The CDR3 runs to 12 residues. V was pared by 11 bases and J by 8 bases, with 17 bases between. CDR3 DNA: TGTGCCATCGGGGGGACATCTGGAGGCTACACCTTC. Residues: CAIGGTSGGYTF.

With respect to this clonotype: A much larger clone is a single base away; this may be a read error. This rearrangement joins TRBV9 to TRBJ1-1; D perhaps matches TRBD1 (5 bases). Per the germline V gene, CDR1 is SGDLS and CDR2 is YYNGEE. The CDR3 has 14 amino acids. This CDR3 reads CASSLHVGVTEAIF. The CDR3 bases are TGTGCCAGCAGCCTCCACGTAGGGGTCACTGAAGCTATCTTT.

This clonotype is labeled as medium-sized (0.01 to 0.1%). CDR3 nucleotides: TGTGCCAGCAGCTCGTCTAGCGGGATGTACGAGCAGTACTTC. This encodes CASSSSSGMYEQYF. The V call is TRBV11-3, the J call TRBJ2-7; TRBD2 matches at 9 bases. With V trimmed by 4 bases and J by 4 bases, 5 bases remained unmatched. Germline assignment: CDR1 SGHNT and CDR2 YENEEA. The CDR3 sequence is 14 residues long.

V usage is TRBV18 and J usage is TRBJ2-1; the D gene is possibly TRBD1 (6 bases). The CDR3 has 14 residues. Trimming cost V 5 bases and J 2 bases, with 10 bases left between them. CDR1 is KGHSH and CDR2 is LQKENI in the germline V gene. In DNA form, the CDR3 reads TGTGCCAGCTCAGAGACAGGTACCTACAATGAGCAGTTCTTC. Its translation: CASSETGTYNEQFF.

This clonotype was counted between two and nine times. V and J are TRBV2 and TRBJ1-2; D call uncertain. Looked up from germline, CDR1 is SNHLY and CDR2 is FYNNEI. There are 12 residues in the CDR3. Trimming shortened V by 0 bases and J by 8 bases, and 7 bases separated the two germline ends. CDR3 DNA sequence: TGTGCCAGCAGTGAAGCCGCCCGGGGCTACACCTTC. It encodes CASSEAARGYTF.

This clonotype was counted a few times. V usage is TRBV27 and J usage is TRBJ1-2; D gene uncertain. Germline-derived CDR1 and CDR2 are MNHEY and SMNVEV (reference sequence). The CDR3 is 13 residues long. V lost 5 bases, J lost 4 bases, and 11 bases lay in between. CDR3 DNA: TGTGCCAGCAGTCTGTCAGGTGCCTATGGCTACACCTTC. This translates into CASSLSGAYGYTF.

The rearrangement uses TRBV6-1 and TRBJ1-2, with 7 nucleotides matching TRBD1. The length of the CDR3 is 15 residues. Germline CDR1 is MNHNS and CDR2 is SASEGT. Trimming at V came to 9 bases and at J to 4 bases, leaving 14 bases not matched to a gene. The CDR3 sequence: CASHEPGQRIYGYTF. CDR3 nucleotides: TGTGCCAGTCACGAACCGGGACAGCGAATCTATGGCTACACCTTC.

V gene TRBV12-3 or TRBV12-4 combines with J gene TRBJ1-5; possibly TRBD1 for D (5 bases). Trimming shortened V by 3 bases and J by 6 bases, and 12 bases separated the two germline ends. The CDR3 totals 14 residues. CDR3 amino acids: CASSFSGILQPQHF. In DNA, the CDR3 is TGTGCCAGCAGTTTCTCAGGGATTCTTCAGCCCCAGCATTTT.

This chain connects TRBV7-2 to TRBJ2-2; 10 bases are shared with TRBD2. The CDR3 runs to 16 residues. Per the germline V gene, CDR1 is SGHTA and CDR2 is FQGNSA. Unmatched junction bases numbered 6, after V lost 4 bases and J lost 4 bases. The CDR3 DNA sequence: TGTGCCAGCAGCTCCAGACTAGCGGGTGTCACCGGGGAGCTGTTTTTT. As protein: CASSSRLAGVTGELFF. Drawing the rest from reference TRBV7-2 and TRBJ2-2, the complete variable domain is GAGVSQSPSNKVTEKGKDVELRCDPISGHTALYWYRQSLGQGLEFLIYFQGNSAPDKSGLPSDRFSAERTGGSVSTLTIQRTQQEDSAVYLCASSSRLAGVTGELFFGEGSRLTVL.

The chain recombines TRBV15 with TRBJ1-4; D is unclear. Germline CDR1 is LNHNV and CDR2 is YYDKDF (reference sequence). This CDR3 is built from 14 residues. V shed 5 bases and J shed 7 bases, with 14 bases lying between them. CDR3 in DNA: TGTGCCACCAGCGTTGGCGGCGTAGGTGAAAAACTGTTTTTT. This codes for CATSVGGVGEKLFF.

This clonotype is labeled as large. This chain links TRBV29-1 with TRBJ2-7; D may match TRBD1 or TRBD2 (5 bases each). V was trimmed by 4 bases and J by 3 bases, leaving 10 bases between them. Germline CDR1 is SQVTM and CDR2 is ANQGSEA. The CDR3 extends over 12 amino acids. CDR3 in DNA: TGCAGCGTTGCAGGGAGCCGCTACGAGCAGTACTTC. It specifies CSVAGSRYEQYF.